This T cell receptor (beta chain) was identified during a study of tissue T cells after allogeneic stem cell transplantation. For the study at large: Graft-versus-host disease patients received grafts, four unmodified and three CD34-selected to deplete T cells. CD3+ T cells were flow-sorted when enough cells; otherwise DNA extracted directly.

The CDR3 spans 12 residues. Germline CDR1 is WSHSY and CDR2 is SAAADI. The V end lost 6 bases, the J end lost 3 bases, and 8 bases lay between the germline ends. Repertoires were generated with immunoSEQ multiplex PCR, while TCRdb's copy carries only in-frame clones and drops some. The repertoire holds about 26,000 clones, with about 90% as singletons. Comment on this clone: Its specificity is not known.

Study observations and caveats: Which tissue TCRs were alloreactive or antigen-specific was not determined. Some clones might be persisting host cells. Anatomically similar tissues had similar TCR repertoires within each patient.

This chain connects TRBV10-2 to TRBJ1-2; D remains unclear. Source: blood, taken before transplantation. The TCR originated in a male donor older than 55 who later had graft-versus-host disease after an allogeneic stem cell transplant. The CDR3: CASSVVDYGYTF. The CDR3 nucleotides are TGCGCCAGCAGCGTGGTGGACTATGGCTACACCTTC.